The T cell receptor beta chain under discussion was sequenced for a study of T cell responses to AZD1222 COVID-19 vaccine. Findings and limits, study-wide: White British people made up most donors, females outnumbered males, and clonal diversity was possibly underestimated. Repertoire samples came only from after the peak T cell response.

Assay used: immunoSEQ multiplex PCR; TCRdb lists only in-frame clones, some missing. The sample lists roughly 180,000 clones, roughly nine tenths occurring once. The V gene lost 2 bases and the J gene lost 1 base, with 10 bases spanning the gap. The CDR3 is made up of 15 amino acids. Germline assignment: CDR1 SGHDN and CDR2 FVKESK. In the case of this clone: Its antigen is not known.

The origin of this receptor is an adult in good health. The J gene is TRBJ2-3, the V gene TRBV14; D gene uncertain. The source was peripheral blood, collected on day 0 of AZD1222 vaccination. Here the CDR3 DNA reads TGTGCCAGCAGCCAATGGATCACTGGCACAGATACGCAGTATTTT. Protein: CASSQWITGTDTQYF.